This paragraph covers one T cell receptor beta chain sequence. One base away lies a much larger clone, so this may be a sequencing read error. These data come from a study of breast tumors, draining lymph nodes, adjacent tissues. Samples came from axillary lymph nodes draining the breast cancer. TCRdb re-called the multiplex PCR reads through MiXCR, storing one row per CDR3 protein. The table shows 150,000 to 250,000 distinct CDR3 sequences, with 31% occurring only once. Germline V gene data show CDR1 as SGHDN and CDR2 as FVKESK. The CDR3 runs to 14 residues. Source material: axillary lymph node tissue. The V and J genes are TRBV14 and TRBJ2-3, with D maybe TRBD1 (6 bases). This clonotype was obtained from a female donor with breast cancer. Some clones in this sample may be carry-over from other donors' samples. The chain's CDR3 is CASSFDRFTDTQSF. CDR3 in DNA: TGTGCCAGCAGCTTTGACAGGTTCACAGATACGCAGTCTTTT.